Listed below are T cell receptor beta chains from one sample, sequenced in a study of cytomegalovirus exposure and HLA in healthy donors. Clones were sequenced by immunoSEQ multiplex PCR, and TCRdb holds only the in-frame ones, with some missing. Of 200,000 or so clones in the sample, approximately 80% were seen once. The sequenced sample consisted of PBMCs. Receptors originate from a woman aged 25 to 39 in good health and CMV-seropositive. Each CDR3 is given with its conserved first and last residue. The D gene is left open where the match is weak. A clone size is listed for some rows: how often the clone was seen (once, few, many), or a class if it is expanded.

NA,TRBV7-2,NA,TRBJ2-4,TGTGCCAGCAGCAAGGACAGAGAACGCAAAAACATTCAGTACTTC,CASSKDRERKNIQYF
NA,TRBV28,NA,TRBJ2-7,TGTGCCAGCAGTCTAAATCACCGGGGGGCGCTTAGCGAGCAGTACTTC,CASSLNHRGALSEQYF
NA,TRBV27,TRBD1,TRBJ1-2,TGTGCCAGCAGTTTATCGGACAGGGTTCAGAAGGGCTACACCTTC,CASSLSDRVQKGYTF
NA,TRBV7-9,NA,TRBJ2-7,TGTGCCAGCAGCCCCCCAGTCTACGAGCAGTACTTC,CASSPPVYEQYF
NA,TRBV5-1,TRBD2,TRBJ2-1,TGCGCCAGCAGTCGGGAGGGAGCGGCCTACAATGAGCAGTTCTTC,CASSREGAAYNEQFF
NA,TRBV5-4,TRBD1,TRBJ1-2,TGTGCCAGCAGCGGGGACAGGCGTCTGGGTGGCTACACCTTC,CASSGDRRLGGYTF
NA,TRBV5-1,NA,TRBJ2-2,TGCGCCAGCAGCTTGGACAGGCGGGAGCTGTTTTTT,CASSLDRRELFF
NA,TRBV19,NA,TRBJ1-1,TGTGCCAGTAGTATAAGTCCCCGACACCTAAACACTGAAGCTTTCTTT,CASSISPRHLNTEAFF
NA,TRBV9,TRBD1,TRBJ2-5,TGTGCCAGCAGCATCTCCGGACAGGGGATCGAAGAGACCCAGTACTTC,CASSISGQGIEETQYF
NA,TRBV2,TRBD1,TRBJ2-2,TGTGCCAGCAGGGCCGGGACAGGGGTCACCGGGGAGCCGTTTTTT,CASRAGTGVTGEPFF
few,TRBV5-6,TRBD1,TRBJ1-3,TGTGCCAGCAGCGGGGGACAGGGAAACACCATATATTTT,CASSGGQGNTIYF
once,TRBV6-5,NA,TRBJ2-1,TGTGCCAGCAGCCCGACTGTCTACAATGAGCAGTTCTTC,CASSPTVYNEQFF
NA,TRBV5-1,NA,TRBJ2-3,TGCGCCAGCAGCGCCCCGGACAATACAGATACGCAGTATTTT,CASSAPDNTDTQYF
few,TRBV6-1,NA,TRBJ1-1,TGTGCCAGCAGTGACGGGCGGGTCACTGAAGCTTTCTTT,CASSDGRVTEAFF
NA,TRBV7-6,NA,TRBJ1-2,TGTGCCAGCAGCCTCCTCCGGACAGTGAATGGCTACACCTTC,CASSLLRTVNGYTF
NA,TRBV27,TRBD2,TRBJ2-1,TGTGCCAGCACCCCTTCGACTAGCGGGAGGACGAATGAGCAGTTCTTC,CASTPSTSGRTNEQFF
NA,TRBV30,TRBD2,TRBJ2-2,TGTGCCTGGAGTGTAGGACTAGCGGACGGGGAGCTGTTTTTT,CAWSVGLADGELFF
few,TRBV2,NA,TRBJ2-7,TGTGCCAGCCTAGCAGGAACTTTAACCTACGAGCAGTACTTC,CASLAGTLTYEQYF
NA,TRBV2,NA,TRBJ1-5,TGTGCCAGCAGTCAGGATTCTACGGGCAATCAGCCCCAGCATTTT,CASSQDSTGNQPQHF
once,TRBV9,TRBD1,TRBJ1-2,TGTGCCAGCAGCCGAGGGACAGGGAGATCGGAGGGCTACACCTTC,CASSRGTGRSEGYTF
NA,TRBV29-1,NA,TRBJ1-1,TGCAGCGTTGTGGTCCGCGGTGGAGCTTTCTTT,CSVVVRGGAFF
NA,TRBV4-1,TRBD2,TRBJ2-3,TGCGCCAGCAGCCAAGGGGGGACTAGCGGCACAGATACGCAGTATTTT,CASSQGGTSGTDTQYF
NA,TRBV28,NA,TRBJ1-2,TGTGCCAGCAGTTTCGGGGAGGGTGACTACACCTTC,CASSFGEGDYTF
NA,TRBV9,NA,TRBJ2-1,TGTGCCAGCAGCGTACAGGGCGGGGCTAGCTCCTACAATGAGCAGTTCTTC,CASSVQGGASSYNEQFF
NA,TRBV6-5,NA,TRBJ1-2,TGTGCCAGCGCGCCGAAGGGAGGAATCTATGGCTACACCTTC,CASAPKGGIYGYTF
NA,TRBV11-2,NA,TRBJ1-1,TGTGCCAGCAGCGCGGGAGCGGTGGAATCGGAAGCTTTCTTT,CASSAGAVESEAFF
few,TRBV11-3,TRBD2,TRBJ2-1,TGTGCCAGCAGCTTAGTAGCTAGCGGGAGGGTAGATGAGCAGTTCTTC,CASSLVASGRVDEQFF
NA,TRBV6-1,NA,TRBJ1-3,TGTGCCAGCAGATCGACAGGCCGAAACACCATATATTTT,CASRSTGRNTIYF
NA,TRBV11-1,NA,TRBJ2-1,TGTGCCAGCAGCTTGGGGGGTAGGGGTTTGTTCTTC,CASSLGGRGLFF
NA,TRBV11-3,TRBD2,TRBJ2-1,TGTGCCAGCAGCCGTGGGACTAGCGGGAGAACGGATGAGCAGTTCTTC,CASSRGTSGRTDEQFF
few,TRBV27,NA,TRBJ2-7,TGTGCCAGCAGTTTCCGGGAGCGCGAGTGGCAGTACTTC,CASSFREREWQYF
once,TRBV5-1,TRBD2,TRBJ2-2,TGCGCCAGCACGGAGGTAGCGGGAGTGCAGGCCGGGGAGCTGTTTTTT,CASTEVAGVQAGELFF
NA,TRBV29-1,TRBD1,TRBJ2-2,TGCAGCGTCGGGCTGACAGGGACGACGAACACCGGGGAGCTGTTTTTT,CSVGLTGTTNTGELFF
NA,TRBV28,TRBD1,TRBJ1-2,TGTGCCAGCAGTCTTTTCCGGGACAGGGTGTACTATGGCTACACCTTC,CASSLFRDRVYYGYTF
NA,TRBV7-6,TRBD2,TRBJ2-2,TGTGCCAGCAGCTCCGAGGACGGGGGGACCGGGGAGCTGTTTTTT,CASSSEDGGTGELFF
NA,TRBV9,TRBD2,TRBJ2-7,TGTGCCAGCAGCGTAGGAGCGGGAGCCTACGAGCAGTACTTC,CASSVGAGAYEQYF
NA,TRBV5-1,TRBD1,TRBJ1-1,TGCGCCAGCAGCTTGGCGTGGACAGGGACCACTGAAGCTTTCTTT,CASSLAWTGTTEAFF
NA,TRBV5-1,TRBD1,TRBJ2-2,TGCGCCAGCAGCACCGGGACAGGGTACACCGGGGAGCTGTTTTTT,CASSTGTGYTGELFF
NA,TRBV30,TRBD1,TRBJ2-7,TGTGCCTGGAGGACAGGGGGCTGGTCCCGGAACTCCTACGAGCAGTACTTC,CAWRTGGWSRNSYEQYF
NA,TRBV27,NA,TRBJ1-5,TGTGCCAGCAGTTTAGACTTCAGGACAAGTTCCACCGGGCCCCAGCATTTT,CASSLDFRTSSTGPQHF
NA,TRBV30,NA,TRBJ1-2,TGTGCCTGGAGTATGAGCCTTTCCATTTATGGCTACACCTTC,CAWSMSLSIYGYTF
NA,TRBV5-6,TRBD1,TRBJ2-1,TGTGCCAGCAGCTTGGCCTTCGGGACAGGGACCTACAATGAGCAGTTCTTC,CASSLAFGTGTYNEQFF
NA,TRBV13,NA,TRBJ2-7,TGTGCCAGCAGCTTTGGGACAAACTTTTACGAGCAGTACTTC,CASSFGTNFYEQYF
once,TRBV19,NA,TRBJ1-5,TGTGCCAGTAAGGGGAGGGGCAATCAGCCCCAGCATTTT,CASKGRGNQPQHF
NA,TRBV7-9,TRBD1,TRBJ2-5,TGTGCCAGCAGCCCAACCGGGACAGGGCCCGAGACCCAGTACTTC,CASSPTGTGPETQYF
NA,TRBV15,NA,TRBJ1-1,TGTGCCACCAGCCAGAACACTGAAGCTTTCTTT,CATSQNTEAFF
NA,TRBV19,TRBD1,TRBJ1-4,TGTGCCAGTAGTATCGACCGGACAGGGGGTGAAAAACTGTTTTTT,CASSIDRTGGEKLFF
NA,TRBV5-1,TRBD2,TRBJ2-5,TGCGCCAGCAGCTCCGGACTAGCGGGAGGCAATAGAGAAGAGACCCAGTACTTC,CASSSGLAGGNREETQYF